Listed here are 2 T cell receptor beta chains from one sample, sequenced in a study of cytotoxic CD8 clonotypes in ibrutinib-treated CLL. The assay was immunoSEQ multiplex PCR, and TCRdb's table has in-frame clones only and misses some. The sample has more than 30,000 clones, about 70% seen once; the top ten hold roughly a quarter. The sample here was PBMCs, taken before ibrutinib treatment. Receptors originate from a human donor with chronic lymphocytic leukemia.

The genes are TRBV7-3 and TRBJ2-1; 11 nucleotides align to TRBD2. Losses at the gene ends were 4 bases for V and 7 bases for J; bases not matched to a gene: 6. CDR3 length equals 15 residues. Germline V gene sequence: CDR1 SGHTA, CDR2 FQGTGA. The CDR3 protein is CASSSLGTSGNEQFF. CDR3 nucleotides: TGTGCCAGCAGCTCACTCGGGACTAGCGGAAATGAGCAGTTCTTC.

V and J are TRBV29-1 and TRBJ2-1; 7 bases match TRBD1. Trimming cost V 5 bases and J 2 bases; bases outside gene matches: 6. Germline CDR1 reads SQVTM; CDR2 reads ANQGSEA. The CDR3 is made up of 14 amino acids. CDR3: CSVRQGPTYNEQFF. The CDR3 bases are TGCAGCGTTCGACAGGGACCAACCTACAATGAGCAGTTCTTC.